These 23 T cell receptor beta chains were all obtained from the same sample, sequenced in a study of esophageal squamous cell carcinoma under preoperative chemotherapy. From the PCR reads, TCRdb called clonotypes with MiXCR, one entry per CDR3 protein. Of some 32,000 distinct CDR3 sequences in the sample, about half are singletons; the top ten hold roughly 25%. As for time point: after preoperative PTX-NDP chemotherapy. This specimen was taken from a patient given preoperative chemotherapy. The source of these receptors is a human donor with esophageal squamous cell carcinoma. The donor label of this sample is uncertain.

The chain combines TRBV7-8 with TRBJ2-5, with TRBD2 matching over 15 bases. The DNA end favors TRBJ2-1, so the J call may be wrong. The germline V gene encodes CDR1 SGHVS and CDR2 FQNEAQ. The CDR3 loop spans 18 amino acids. The CDR3 sequence is CASSSPGLAGGGQKTQFF. The CDR3 DNA follows: TGTGCCAGCAGCTCTCCCGGACTAGCGGGGGGGGGCCAAAAGACCCAGTTCTTC.

This clonotype occurred once. The chain is built from TRBV7-8 and TRBJ2-4; D might be TRBD1 or TRBD2, each matching 5 bases. The J call is uncertain, as TRBJ2-3 better fits the DNA end. The CDR3 covers 16 residues. Germline V gene sequence: CDR1 SGHVS, CDR2 FQNEAQ. The CDR3, as DNA: TGTGCCAGCAGCCTCACGGGGCTGGGTGTCAAAGACATTCAGTATTTT. The encoded protein is CASSLTGLGVKDIQYF.

This chain links TRBV7-3 with TRBJ2-5, with 7 positions matching TRBD2. The CDR3 runs 16 residues. V was clipped by 2 bases and J by 8 bases; unmatched bases: 14. Germline lookup yields CDR1 SGHTA and CDR2 FQGTGA. The CDR3 DNA is TGTGCCAGCAGCTTAGAAGGGGCTAGCGGAGGCGTAACCCAGTACTTC. Protein sequence: CASSLEGASGGVTQYF.

In its sample, this clonotype was seen a few times. A read error is possible here, since a much larger clone lies one base away. Lacking the conserved final phenylalanine or tryptophan, this CDR3 likely reflects a read error. The DNA is left out, because the CDR3 cannot be placed on it with certainty; the CDR3 is given as TCRdb lists it. The rearrangement uses TRBV6-1 and TRBJ2-6; TRBD1, as called in the table, went unchecked against the DNA. The V gene's germline CDR1 is MNHNS and CDR2 SASEGT. The CDR3 contains 9 residues when both ends are counted. The CDR3 loop is CASSRNQGG.

This chain links TRBV4-3 with TRBJ2-1, with 8 positions matching TRBD2. The V gene's germline CDR1 is LGHNA and CDR2 YSLEER. CDR3 length: 16 amino acids. V lost 0 bases, J lost 3 bases, and 4 bases stayed unmatched. This CDR3 reads CASSQEVSGGYNEQFF. CDR3 bases: TGCGCCAGCAGCCAAGAAGTGAGCGGGGGCTACAATGAGCAGTTCTTC.

This clonotype was detected many times. The DNA of the CDR3 is TGTGCCAGCAGACGGACAGGGGGCGATAACTATGGCTACACCTTC. It yields the protein CASRRTGGDNYGYTF. This chain joins TRBV7-9 and TRBJ1-2; 11 nucleotides agree with TRBD1. The CDR3 consists of 15 residues. V shed 6 bases, J shed 1 base, and the junction held 4 bases outside the gene matches. Germline CDR1 reads SEHNR; CDR2 reads FQNEAQ (reference sequence).

The V call is TRBV12-3 or TRBV12-4, the J call TRBJ2-2; no firm D call. The closer fit of TRBJ2-3 to the DNA end suggests the J call may be wrong. This CDR3 has 14 amino acids. The CDR3 reads CAGSNAVRTGTQYF. The CDR3, as DNA: TGTGCGGGCAGCAATGCGGTGCGCACCGGGACGCAGTATTTT.

The sample holds many counts of this clonotype. This chain joins TRBV7-8 and TRBJ1-1; the D gene is possibly TRBD1 (5 bases). Per germline, CDR1 SGHVS and CDR2 FQNEAQ. CDR3 length: 14 amino acids. V was pared by 5 bases and J by 5 bases, with 15 bases between. In DNA, the CDR3 is TGTGCCAGCAGCAGCCGCGTGGGGCAGACTGAAGCTTTCTTT. Its translation: CASSSRVGQTEAFF.

This clonotype was detected only a few times. The V and J genes are TRBV6-2 or TRBV6-3 and TRBJ2-1; 11 nucleotides match TRBD2. Germline trimming cut 10 bases from V and 3 bases from J; bases unmatched to any gene: 14. The length of the CDR3 is 17 residues. The germline V gene encodes CDR1 MNHEY and CDR2 SVGEGT. The CDR3 DNA sequence: TGTGCCACTCACCCCGGGCTAGCGGGGGGTTACTACAATGAGCAGTTCTTC. It codes for CATHPGLAGGYYNEQFF.

Comment on this clonotype: A junction boundary mismatches the germline segment, possibly from a read error. The rearrangement links TRBV5-4 to TRBJ2-5; 8 bases map to TRBD2. The germline gives CDR1 SGHNT, CDR2 YYREEE (reference sequence). The CDR3 contains 14 residues. The CDR3 region has the DNA TGTGCGAGCAGCGGGGGCCAAAACCAAAAGATCCAGTACTTC. Residues: CASSGGQNQKIQYF. Full variable domain (missing parts from reference TRBV5-4 and TRBJ2-5): ETGVTQSPTHLIKTRGQQVTLRCSSQSGHNTVSWYQQALGQGPQFIFQYYREEENGRGNFPPRFSGLQFPNYSSELNVNALELDDSALYLCASSGGQNQKIQYFGPGTRLLVL.

This clonotype was detected once. One end of the junction does not line up with germline, which may come from a read error. J is TRBJ2-5 and V is TRBV7-2; D call uncertain. The CDR3 spans 13 residues. CDR1 SGHTA and CDR2 FQGNSA come from the germline V gene. CDR3 protein: CASSVTDQDTQYF. DNA of the CDR3: TGTGCCAGCAGCGTGACTGACCAAGACACCCAGTACTTC. The full variable domain, with the rest looked up from reference TRBV7-2 and TRBJ2-5, is GAGVSQSPSNKVTEKGKDVELRCDPISGHTALYWYRQSLGQGLEFLIYFQGNSAPDKSGLPSDRFSAERTGGSVSTLTIQRTQQEDSAVYLCASSVTDQDTQYFGPGTRLLVL.

The genes are TRBV7-3 and TRBJ1-1, with TRBD1 matching over 10 bases. CDR3 length equals 16 residues. The J segment lost 9 bases and the V segment lost 1 base, leaving 11 bases of the junction unmatched. Germline loops: CDR1 SGHTA, CDR2 FQGTGA. The CDR3 loop is CASSLIGGTGDSKAFF. The CDR3 coding sequence is TGTGCCAGCAGCTTAATAGGGGGGACAGGGGATAGTAAAGCTTTCTTT.

The V gene is TRBV4-3, the J gene TRBJ2-7, with 7 bases that match TRBD2. J gave up 6 bases and V 4 bases, and 6 bases lay outside the gene matches. Germline values: CDR1 LGHNA, CDR2 YSLEER. The CDR3 is made up of 13 amino acids. DNA for the CDR3: TGCGCCAGCAGCCGTGGACTAGACCGCGAGCAGTACTTC. Its protein product is CASSRGLDREQYF.

As concerns this clonotype: Lacking the conserved final phenylalanine or tryptophan, this CDR3 likely reflects a read error. The limits of the CDR3 on the DNA are not certain, so only TCRdb's listed CDR3 is given. The chain uses TRBV7-8 and TRBJ2-5; TRBD1 was called by the table and not checked on the DNA. The CDR3 is 12 amino acids long, termini counted. Looked up from germline, CDR1 is SGHVS and CDR2 is FQNEAQ. The CDR3 sequence: CASSLTGETQFS.

This clonotype has a count of ten or more. The J gene is TRBJ2-5, the V gene TRBV7-9; 10 bases are shared with TRBD1. Per germline, CDR1 SEHNR and CDR2 FQNEAQ (reference sequence). The CDR3 length is 16 residues. V lost 1 base, J lost 5 bases, and 7 bases stayed unmatched. CDR3 sequence (DNA): TGTGCCAGCAGCTTAGGGACAGGGGGGATCCGGGAGACCCAGTACTTC. It translates to CASSLGTGGIRETQYF.

This clonotype qualifies as medium-sized. The CDR3 loop reads CASSLGSRDEQFF. In nucleotides, the CDR3 is TGTGCCAGCAGCTTAGGGAGCAGGGATGAGCAGTTCTTC. The V gene is TRBV7-9, the J gene TRBJ2-1; TRBD1 is a possible D gene (5 bases). The CDR3 contains 13 residues. Germline V lookup: CDR1 SEHNR, CDR2 FQNEAQ (reference sequence). V was cut by 1 base and J by 8 bases, with 9 bases left in between.

The chain links TRBV12-3 or TRBV12-4 to TRBJ2-6; TRBD1 matches at 7 bases. The J segment lost 16 bases and the V segment lost 7 bases, leaving 22 bases of the junction unmatched. This CDR3 is 16 amino acids long. The chain's CDR3 is CASKGTAPSWAYELTF. Here the CDR3 DNA reads TGTGCCAGCAAGGGGACAGCCCCCTCTTGGGCCTACGAGCTGACTTTC.

This clonotype occurred many times. The chain links TRBV27 to TRBJ2-3; tentatively, D is TRBD2 (7 bases). Germline V gene lookup returns CDR1 MNHEY and CDR2 SMNVEV (reference sequence). This CDR3 has 16 residues. Trimming took 2 bases from V and 0 from J, leaving 12 bases between them. This CDR3 is CASSLAGATSTDTQYF. The CDR3 bases are TGTGCCAGCAGTTTAGCGGGGGCCACTAGCACAGATACGCAGTATTTT.

In its sample, this clonotype was seen a few times. Here the CDR3 omits its conserved ending phenylalanine or tryptophan, so a read error is the likely source. The DNA is left out, because the CDR3 cannot be placed on it with certainty; the CDR3 is given as TCRdb lists it. The rearrangement joins TRBV7-7 to TRBJ2-5; the D segment call TRBD2 is taken from the table without a DNA check. Germline CDR1 SSHAT, CDR2 FNYEAQ (reference sequence). The CDR3 is made up of 16 amino acids, end residues included. The CDR3 spells CASSSLAGGFEETWFS.

For this clonotype: One end of the junction does not line up with germline, which may come from a read error. CDR3 sequence: CASSNLAGGPGDMQYF. CDR3 bases: TGTGCCAGCAGCAACCTAGCGGGGGGGCCCGGTGACATGCAGTATTTC. The V and J genes are TRBV7-8 and TRBJ2-3; 12 bases agree with TRBD2. There are 16 residues in the CDR3. Germline V gene lookup returns CDR1 SGHVS and CDR2 FQNEAQ.

There are many counts of this clonotype. The rearrangement links TRBV11-2 to TRBJ2-3, with 9 bases aligning to TRBD2. The V gene end was trimmed by 1 base and the J gene end by 3 bases; junction bases not matched to a gene: 5. The CDR3 loop spans 16 amino acids. Germline V lookup: CDR1 SGHAT, CDR2 FQNNGV. The CDR3 here is CASSLGGGGDTDTQYF. CDR3 nucleotide sequence: TGTGCCAGCAGCTTAGGGGGCGGGGGGGATACAGATACGCAGTATTTT.

Comments on this clonotype: One end of the junction does not line up with germline, which may come from a read error. This rearrangement joins TRBV7-2 to TRBJ2-5; either TRBD1 or TRBD2 may supply D (5 bases each). Germline V gene data show CDR1 as SGHTA and CDR2 as FQGNSA. CDR3 length equals 16 residues. CDR3 amino acids: CASSLVGSLGQETQYF. CDR3 nucleotide sequence: TGTGCCAGCAGCTTGGTTGGGAGTTTAGGACAAGAGACGCAGTACTTC.

A word on this clonotype: The junction shows a germline mismatch at one end, possibly a read error. The chain couples TRBV6-8 to TRBJ2-6; D may be TRBD2 (7 bases). This CDR3 comprises 14 residues. In germline, CDR1 is MNHGY, CDR2 SAAAGT. The CDR3 loop is CASTGPGGANEQYF. The CDR3 DNA sequence: TGTGCCAGCACAGGGCCTGGGGGGGCCAACGAGCAGTATTTC.